This T cell receptor (beta chain) was identified during a study of blood T cell repertoires in COVID-19 (dated by TCRdb to the early 2020s). Background on the whole study: Samples covering the acute and convalescent phases of COVID-19 were provided by collaborators in the United States, Italy and Spain. The repertoires were released in a freely available public database intended as a resource for research on the immune response to SARS-CoV-2. Where available, HLA class I and class II types were taken from metadata supplied by the sample provider and were not determined by assay-based typing. Samples were obtained from the ongoing ImmuneRACE study (first 160 participants) and from roughly 1,300 subjects provided by 6 global collaborators. The sample metadata nearly always contained a de-identified subject ID, COVID-19 status, age in years and sex. Subjects who had been exposed to COVID-19, were actively infected with it, or had recovered from it provided the deeply sampled blood TCRbeta repertoires that made up the dataset. The prospective study material was composed of cDNA or gDNA derived from T cells, B-cell-depleted T cells, or PBMCs. What the study reported, not specific to this receptor: Clinical and demographic metadata were provided uncurated, with the amount varying by source and participant.

One collaborating source in Seattle enrolled patients during active infection and followed them longitudinally through the course of disease. Collaborating institutions collected whole blood in K2EDTA tubes following their own protocols. For TCRbeta analysis, collaborators shipped samples as frozen whole blood, isolated PBMCs, or DNA extracted from either of those sample types. Concerning this clone itself: Its binding antigen is unknown. It has no much larger one-base neighbor in the sample; base qualities were not kept.

The immunoSEQ Assay, a bias-controlled multiplex PCR, was used to amplify TCRbeta CDR3 regions from genomic DNA. The paper's processing steps were these. The number of nucleated cells in each sample was estimated from the amplification of reference gene primers within the assay. To quantify the absolute abundance of each unique TCRbeta CDR3 rearrangement, sequence reads were collapsed and filtered. Productive Simpson clonality was computed per sample as the square root of Simpson's diversity index over productive rearrangements. TCRdb provides this immuneACCESS table in a form limited to in-frame rearrangements. Some clones are lacking; in checked studies, under half of them reflect an unresolved V gene, and why the rest are absent is not known. V and J calls and clone size are given by that table; D and trimming were obtained from the DNA. The sample contains about 36,000 clones, roughly 80% of them found a single time. The top ten hold more than 1.5% of the sample.

V is cut back by 5 bases and J by 3 bases, with 5 bases in the junction unmatched. From its cysteine to its phenylalanine, the CDR3 spans 14 amino acids. The kept DNA is CDR3 alone, 42 bases in frame from the first base. The germline V gene yields MNHEY for CDR1 and SVGAGI for CDR2. The source of this sequence is a man aged 55 to 70 with COVID-19, enrolled during active disease. The V and J segments used are TRBV6-5 and TRBJ1-2, and 8 junction bases match TRBD1. The sample comprised peripheral blood. The CDR3 region reads CASSRQGWYYGYTF. The sequenced DNA is TGTGCCAGCAGTAGACAGGGGTGGTACTATGGCTACACCTTC.